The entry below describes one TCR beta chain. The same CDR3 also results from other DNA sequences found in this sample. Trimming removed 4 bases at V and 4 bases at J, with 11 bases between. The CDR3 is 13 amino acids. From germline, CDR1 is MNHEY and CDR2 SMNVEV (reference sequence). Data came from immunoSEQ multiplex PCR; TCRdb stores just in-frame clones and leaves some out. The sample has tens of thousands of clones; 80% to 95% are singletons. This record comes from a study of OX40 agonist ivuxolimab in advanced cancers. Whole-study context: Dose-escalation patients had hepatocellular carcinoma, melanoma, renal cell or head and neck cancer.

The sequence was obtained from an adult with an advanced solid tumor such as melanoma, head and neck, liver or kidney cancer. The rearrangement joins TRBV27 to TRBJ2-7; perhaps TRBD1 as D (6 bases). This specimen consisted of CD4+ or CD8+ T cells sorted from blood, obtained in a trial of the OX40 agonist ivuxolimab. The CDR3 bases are TGTGCCAGCAGTTCTGGGACAACTTACGAGCAGTACTTC. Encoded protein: CASSSGTTYEQYF.